One and the same sample provided the 26 T cell receptor beta chains below, sequenced in a study of blood T cell repertoires in COVID-19 (TCRdb year 2020). Libraries came from the immunoSEQ multiplex PCR assay. TCRdb holds this immuneACCESS table with in-frame rearrangements only. Some clones are missing; in checked studies, unresolved V genes explain under half, and the rest has no known cause. This sample is represented by about 200,000 clones; more than 75% of them were singletons. Together, the top ten hold 3% to 3.5% of the sample. The sequenced sample was peripheral blood. These receptors originate from a man in his sixties with acute or convalescent COVID-19.

The rearrangement joins TRBV5-4 to TRBJ2-7; D not resolved. This CDR3 contains 13 residues. Germline V gives CDR1 SGHNT, CDR2 YYREEE (reference sequence). V was trimmed by 0 bases and J by 3 bases, leaving 7 bases between them. The CDR3 sequence is CASSLGQVYEQYF. The CDR3 DNA follows: TGTGCCAGCAGCTTGGGGCAGGTCTACGAGCAGTACTTC.

V usage is TRBV3-1 (or the pseudogene TRBV3-2) and J usage is TRBJ2-1, with D tentatively TRBD2 (5 bases). V was shortened by 3 bases and J by 1 base, with 13 bases between the two germline ends. Germline-derived CDR1 and CDR2 are LGHDT and YNNKEL (reference sequence). CDR3 length: 16 residues. Here the CDR3 reads CASSQFYRGSYNEQFF. The CDR3 nucleotides read TGTGCCAGCAGCCAGTTCTACCGGGGTTCCTACAATGAGCAGTTCTTC.

The chain joins TRBV19 to TRBJ1-2; 7 bases agree with TRBD1. Per germline, CDR1 LNHDA and CDR2 SQIVND (reference sequence). The CDR3 has 13 amino acids. After removal of 7 bases from V and 4 bases from J, the junction contained 6 bases not matched to a gene. The CDR3 region is CASNTGAGYGYTF. CDR3 DNA: TGTGCCAGTAATACAGGGGCGGGCTATGGCTACACCTTC. Combining the CDR3 with reference TRBV19 and TRBJ1-2 gives the whole variable domain DGGITQSPKYLFRKEGQNVTLSCEQNLNHDAMYWYRQDPGQGLRLIYYSQIVNDFQKGDIAEGYSVSREKKESFPLTVTSAQKNPTAFYLCASNTGAGYGYTFGSGTRLTVV.

This clone showed up just once. V and J are TRBV14 and TRBJ2-5, with 9 bases lining up with TRBD2. J gave up 5 bases and V 0 bases, and 13 bases lay outside the gene matches. The CDR3 extends over 18 amino acids. Germline loops: CDR1 SGHDN, CDR2 FVKESK. The CDR3 DNA is TGTGCCAGCAGCCAAGATGAGTGGTCTAGCGGGGAACGGGAGACCCAGTACTTC. Encoded protein: CASSQDEWSSGERETQYF.

V gene TRBV5-1 combines with J gene TRBJ2-7; 7 positions agree with TRBD1. The ends lost 4 bases at V and 3 bases at J; junction bases unmatched: 4. Germline V gene data show CDR1 as SGHRS and CDR2 as YFSETQ. The CDR3 covers 13 residues. The CDR3 DNA is TGCGCCAGCAGCGCGGACAGGAGCTACGAGCAGTACTTC. It codes for CASSADRSYEQYF. Looking up the rest from reference TRBV5-1 and TRBJ2-7 gives the full variable domain: KAGVTQTPRYLIKTRGQQVTLSCSPISGHRSVSWYQQTPGQGLQFLFEYFSETQRNKGNFPGRFSGRQFSNSRSEMNVSTLELGDSALYLCASSADRSYEQYFGPGTRLTVT.

The rearrangement uses TRBV18 and TRBJ2-7, with D possibly being TRBD2 (6 bases). The CDR3 extends over 15 amino acids. Trimming stripped 5 bases from V and 1 base from J, with 15 bases between. Germline V lookup: CDR1 KGHSH, CDR2 LQKENI. In nucleotides, the CDR3 is TGTGCCAGCTCAATTGGCGGGACGGAATCCTACGAGCAGTACTTC. It specifies CASSIGGTESYEQYF.

V gene TRBV24-1 combines with J gene TRBJ2-1; 10 bases line up with TRBD2. CDR3 length: 19 amino acids. Germline lookup yields CDR1 KGHDR and CDR2 SFDVKD. V trimming: 0 bases; J trimming: 3 bases; junction bases outside the gene matches: 10. Here the CDR3 DNA reads TGTGCCACCAGTGATTTGCAAAGTACTAGCGGGGATATCTACAATGAGCAGTTCTTC. Protein product: CATSDLQSTSGDIYNEQFF.

The chain links TRBV5-1 to TRBJ1-2; D may be TRBD1 (5 bases). The germline V gene has CDR1 SGHRS and CDR2 YFSETQ. This CDR3 comprises 15 residues. Deletions cut 0 bases from V and 0 bases from J, with 9 bases between. This CDR3 is CASSLERGANYGYTF. The DNA for the CDR3 is TGCGCCAGCAGCTTGGAAAGGGGTGCTAACTATGGCTACACCTTC.

V is TRBV6-5 and J is TRBJ2-2, with a weak D call TRBD1 (6 bases). The germline V gene encodes CDR1 MNHEY and CDR2 SVGAGI. V dropped 7 bases and J dropped 0 bases, with 12 bases sitting between them. This CDR3 region has 15 residues. CDR3 amino acids: CASTPGQPNTGELFF. In nucleotides, the CDR3 is TGTGCCAGCACCCCGGGACAACCGAACACCGGGGAGCTGTTTTTT.

This clone occurred once. This rearrangement joins TRBV18 to TRBJ1-3; TRBD1 matches at 9 bases. The germline V gene has CDR1 KGHSH and CDR2 LQKENI. CDR3 length: 15 residues. Trimming removed 4 bases from V and 4 bases from J; junction bases left unmatched: 5. The CDR3 sequence is CASSRTGGDGNTIYF. DNA of the CDR3: TGTGCCAGCTCACGCACAGGGGGCGACGGAAACACCATATATTTT.

This clone was counted only a few times. The rearrangement links TRBV4-1 to TRBJ2-3; D is ambiguous. The CDR3 has 15 amino acids. Germline lookup yields CDR1 MGHRA and CDR2 YSYEKL. With 0 bases removed from V and 3 bases from J, the gap between germline ends came to 10 bases. The CDR3 loop is CASSQEGSKTDTQYF. The CDR3 bases are TGCGCCAGCAGCCAAGAGGGCTCAAAGACAGATACGCAGTATTTT.

The chain employs TRBV5-1 and TRBJ2-3; tentatively, D is TRBD2 (5 bases). The V end lost 3 bases, the J end lost 2 bases, and 22 bases lay between the germline ends. CDR3 length equals 18 residues. From germline, CDR1 is SGHRS and CDR2 YFSETQ. The CDR3 DNA follows: TGCGCCAGCAGCTGGACTGGGAGAGGGTGGAAGGACACAGATACGCAGTATTTT. Residues: CASSWTGRGWKDTDTQYF.

The rearrangement uses TRBV15 and TRBJ1-2; 8 bases agree with TRBD1. V lost 1 base to trimming and J lost 0 bases; unmatched junction nucleotides: 1. CDR1 and CDR2 from the germline V gene are LNHNV and YYDKDF (reference sequence). This CDR3 contains 15 residues. CDR3 coding DNA: TGTGCCACCAGCAGAGGGACAGGGACTAACTATGGCTACACCTTC. Protein sequence: CATSRGTGTNYGYTF.

Only one count was recorded for this clone. The chain carries TRBV4-2 and TRBJ2-5, with 9 nucleotides matching TRBD2. Looked up from germline, CDR1 is LGHNA and CDR2 is YNFKEQ. V shed 0 bases, J shed 2 bases, and the junction held 4 bases outside the gene matches. The CDR3 contains 16 residues. The DNA for the CDR3 is TGTGCCAGCAGCCAAGAAGAGCGGGGGGCTCAAGAGACCCAGTACTTC. Encoded protein: CASSQEERGAQETQYF.

The chain recombines TRBV7-6 with TRBJ1-2; 8 bases are a match to TRBD1. The V segment lost 5 bases and the J segment 2 bases; nucleotides outside the gene matches: 7. Per the germline V gene, CDR1 is SGHVS and CDR2 is FNYEAQ. The CDR3 is 15 residues long. In nucleotides, the CDR3 is TGTGCCAGCAGCCCCCGACAGGGGATCAACTATGGCTACACCTTC. This encodes CASSPRQGINYGYTF.

The rearrangement joins TRBV7-9 to TRBJ2-1; 9 positions match TRBD2. CDR3 size: 16 residues. The ends lost 5 bases at V and 5 bases at J; junction bases unmatched: 10. Germline V gene lookup returns CDR1 SEHNR and CDR2 FQNEAQ (reference sequence). The CDR3 DNA reads TGTGCCAGCAGCGTACGCGCGGGGGGGCGGAACAATGAGCAGTTCTTC. Protein sequence: CASSVRAGGRNNEQFF.

The chain combines TRBV7-9 with TRBJ1-3; tentative D call: TRBD1 (5 bases). Trimming took off 5 bases at V and 3 bases at J, with 26 bases between the two ends. The CDR3 loop spans 19 amino acids. CDR1 SEHNR and CDR2 FQNEAQ come from the germline V gene (reference sequence). CDR3 sequence (DNA): TGTGCCAGCAGCCGCAATATTTTCGGCGCAGGGTCAGATGGAAACACCATATATTTT. Encoded protein: CASSRNIFGAGSDGNTIYF.

The V call is TRBV5-5, the J call TRBJ2-5; 10 positions agree with TRBD1. CDR3 length: 15 residues. Trimming removed 6 bases from V and 5 bases from J; junction bases left unmatched: 10. Germline CDR1 reads SGHKS; CDR2 reads YYEKEE (reference sequence). The CDR3 DNA follows: TGTGCCAGCAATCCTAGACAGGGGGCCTTGGAGACCCAGTACTTC. Amino acids: CASNPRQGALETQYF.

The CDR3 sequence: CASSQADREATEAFF. As DNA, the CDR3 is TGCGCCAGCAGCCAAGCCGACAGGGAGGCCACTGAAGCTTTCTTT. V and J are TRBV4-1 and TRBJ1-1; 7 positions agree with TRBD1. Germline V CDR1 and CDR2: MGHRA, YSYEKL. The V and J ends lost 1 base and 4 bases, in that order; junction bases with no gene match: 6. The CDR3 has 15 residues.

The CDR3 DNA is TGTGCCAGCAGCTTAACCGGGACAGTTAATGAAAAACTGTTTTTT. This gives the protein CASSLTGTVNEKLFF. The rearrangement uses TRBV5-8 and TRBJ1-4; 7 bases fit TRBD1. The CDR3 is 15 amino acids. The germline gives CDR1 SGHTS, CDR2 YDEGEE. J lost 4 bases, V lost 2 bases, and 5 bases had no gene match.

The V and J genes are TRBV18 and TRBJ1-3; TRBD1 matches 8 bases. Trimming at V came to 4 bases and at J to 0 bases, leaving 17 bases not matched to a gene. CDR3 length: 20 residues. Germline CDR1 is KGHSH and CDR2 is LQKENI. The CDR3 here is CASSLRTGTGLQSSGNTIYF. DNA of the CDR3: TGTGCCAGCTCACTCCGGACCGGGACAGGACTACAAAGCTCTGGAAACACCATATATTTT.

This chain joins TRBV30 and TRBJ2-7; a possible D gene is TRBD1 (5 bases). Germline V gives CDR1 GTSNPN, CDR2 SVGIG (reference sequence). This CDR3 has 11 residues. V shed 4 bases and J shed 2 bases, with 6 bases lying between them. The CDR3 reads CAWKGPYEQYF. CDR3 sequence (DNA): TGTGCCTGGAAGGGGCCCTACGAGCAGTACTTC.

This chain joins TRBV13 and TRBJ2-3; TRBD2 agrees at 7 bases. The CDR3 consists of 16 residues. Germline loops: CDR1 PRHDT, CDR2 FYEKMQ (reference sequence). V trimming: 7 bases; J trimming: 2 bases; junction bases outside the gene matches: 12. The CDR3 loop is CASTAQSSGLTDTQYF. In DNA, the CDR3 is TGTGCCAGCACCGCACAGTCTAGCGGTCTCACAGATACGCAGTATTTT.

This chain uses TRBV5-1 with TRBJ2-3; possibly TRBD2 for D (5 bases). Germline assignment: CDR1 SGHRS and CDR2 YFSETQ. Trimming removed 2 bases from V and 5 bases from J, with 21 bases in between. The CDR3 is 17 residues long. Here the CDR3 reads CASSFGWTDYGGDTQYF. CDR3 DNA: TGCGCCAGCAGCTTTGGGTGGACCGACTATGGAGGAGATACGCAGTATTTT.

The V and J genes are TRBV7-2 and TRBJ1-3, with D possibly matching TRBD1 (6 bases). Trimming shortened V by 5 bases and J by 1 base, and 15 bases separated the two germline ends. CDR1 SGHTA and CDR2 FQGNSA come from the germline V gene. This CDR3 contains 16 residues. CDR3 bases: TGTGCCAGCAGCCCAGACAGGTTACATTCTGGAAACACCATATATTTT. Translation: CASSPDRLHSGNTIYF.

J is TRBJ1-2 and V is TRBV7-9; TRBD1 might be the D (5 bases). V lost 4 bases and J 4 bases, leaving 19 bases between the germline ends. The CDR3 totals 16 residues. Germline V gives CDR1 SEHNR, CDR2 FQNEAQ (reference sequence). CDR3 sequence: CASSSSQILTAYGYTF. CDR3 nucleotides: TGTGCCAGCAGCTCTTCCCAAATCCTGACAGCCTATGGCTACACCTTC. Full variable domain (outside the CDR3, taken from reference TRBV7-9 and TRBJ1-2): DTGVSQNPRHKITKRGQNVTFRCDPISEHNRLYWYRQTLGQGPEFLTYFQNEAQLEKSRLLSDRFSAERPKGSFSTLEIQRTEQGDSAMYLCASSSSQILTAYGYTFGSGTRLTVV.